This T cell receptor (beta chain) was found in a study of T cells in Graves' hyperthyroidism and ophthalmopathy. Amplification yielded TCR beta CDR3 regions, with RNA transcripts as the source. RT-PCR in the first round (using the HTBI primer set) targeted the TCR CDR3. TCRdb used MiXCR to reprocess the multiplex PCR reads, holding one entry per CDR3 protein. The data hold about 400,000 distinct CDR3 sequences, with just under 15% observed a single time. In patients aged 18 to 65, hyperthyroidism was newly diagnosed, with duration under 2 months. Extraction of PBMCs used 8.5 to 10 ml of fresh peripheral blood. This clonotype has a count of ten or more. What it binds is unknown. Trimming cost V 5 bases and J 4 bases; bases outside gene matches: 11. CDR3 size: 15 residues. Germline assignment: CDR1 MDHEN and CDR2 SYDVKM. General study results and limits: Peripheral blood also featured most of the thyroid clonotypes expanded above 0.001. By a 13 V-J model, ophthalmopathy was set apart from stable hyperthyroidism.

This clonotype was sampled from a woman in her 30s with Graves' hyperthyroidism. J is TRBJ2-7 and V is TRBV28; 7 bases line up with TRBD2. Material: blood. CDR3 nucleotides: TGTGCCAGCAGTAAATATCGGGGCGGGGGATACGAGCAGTACTTC. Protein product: CASSKYRGGGYEQYF.